The clone carrying this T cell receptor (beta chain) was seen a single time. As yet, its antigen is unknown. Peripheral blood and lesional scalp punch biopsies came from alopecia areata patients. Using a FACSAria, the CD4+ and CD8+ T cells were sorted from the PBMCs. The entry originates in a study of CD8+ T cells in alopecia areata. Whole-study results and caveats: More clonal than normal scalp was lesional scalp, particularly alopecia totalis/universalis.

Isolated RNA was reverse transcribed into cDNA used as the sequencing template. The protocol was immunoSEQ multiplex PCR, while the TCRdb copy is restricted to in-frame clones and leaves out a portion. Of 95,000 to 120,000 clones in the sample, 50% to 60% were seen once. This sequence was found in a human donor with alopecia areata. Sequences were obtained from NKG2D-low CD8+ T cells sorted from blood.

CDR3 sequence: CASSQVQGTYNEQFF. DNA of the CDR3: TGCGCCAGCAGCCAAGTGCAGGGGACCTACAATGAGCAGTTCTTC. The chain joins TRBV4-1 to TRBJ2-1; possibly TRBD1 for D (6 bases). Germline V gives CDR1 MGHRA, CDR2 YSYEKL. The CDR3 runs 15 residues. V dropped 1 base and J dropped 2 bases, with 9 bases sitting between them.